The sequence of this T cell receptor beta chain was determined in a study of cytomegalovirus exposure and HLA in healthy donors. In the study overall: Within the Caucasian-associated ancestry cluster were about 81% of the roughly 380 genotyped donors.

Points from the study as a whole: By a later analysis, the bulk of CMV-associated TCR beta chains appeared HLA-restricted. The study listed under 200 cytomegalovirus-associated TCR beta chains.

60 Vbeta and 13 Jbeta primers were used in PCR. Method: immunoSEQ multiplex PCR; TCRdb's copy keeps in-frame clones and lacks some. The sample includes some 140,000 clones, around 72% of them seen just once. Of note for this clone: What it recognizes is unknown.

This sequence was found in a woman aged 40 to 50 in good health and CMV-seronegative. Sequenced material: PBMCs.

The CDR3 region is CASRYLQGSYNSPLHF. DNA for the CDR3: TGTGCCAGCAGGTACCTACAGGGGTCCTATAATTCACCCCTCCACTTT. V usage is TRBV5-5 and J usage is TRBJ1-6, with TRBD1 identical over 7 bases. The ends lost 5 bases at V and 1 base at J; junction bases unmatched: 6. CDR1 SGHKS and CDR2 YYEKEE come from the germline V gene (reference sequence). This CDR3 is 16 amino acids long.